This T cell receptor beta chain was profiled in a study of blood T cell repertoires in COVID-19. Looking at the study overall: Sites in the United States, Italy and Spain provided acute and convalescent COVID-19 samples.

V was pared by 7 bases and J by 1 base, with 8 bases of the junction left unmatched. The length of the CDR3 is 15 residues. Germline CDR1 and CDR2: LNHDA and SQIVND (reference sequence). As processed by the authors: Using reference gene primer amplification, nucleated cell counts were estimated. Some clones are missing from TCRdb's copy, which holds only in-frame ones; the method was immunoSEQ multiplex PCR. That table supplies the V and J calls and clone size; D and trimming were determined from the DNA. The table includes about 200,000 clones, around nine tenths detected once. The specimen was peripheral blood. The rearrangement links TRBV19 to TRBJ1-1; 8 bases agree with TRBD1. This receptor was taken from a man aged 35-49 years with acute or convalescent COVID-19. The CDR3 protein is CASTPLGTGNTEAFF. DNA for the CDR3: TGTGCCAGTACCCCACTAGGGACAGGGAACACTGAAGCTTTCTTT.